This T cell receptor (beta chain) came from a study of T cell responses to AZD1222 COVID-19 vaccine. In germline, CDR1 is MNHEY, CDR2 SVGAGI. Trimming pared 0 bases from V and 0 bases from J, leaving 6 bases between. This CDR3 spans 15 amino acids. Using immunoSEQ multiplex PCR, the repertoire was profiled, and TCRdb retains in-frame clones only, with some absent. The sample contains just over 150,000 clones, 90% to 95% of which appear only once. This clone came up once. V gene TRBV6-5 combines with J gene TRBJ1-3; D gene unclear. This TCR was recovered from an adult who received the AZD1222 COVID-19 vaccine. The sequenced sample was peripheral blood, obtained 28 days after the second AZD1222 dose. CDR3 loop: CASSYSEVSGNTIYF. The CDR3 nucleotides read TGTGCCAGCAGTTACTCGGAGGTCTCTGGAAACACCATATATTTT.